The 11 T cell receptor beta chains below all came from one sample that was sequenced in a study of response to subunit inactivated influenza vaccine. MiXCR, run by TCRdb on the RT-PCR reads, gives a single entry per CDR3 protein. This table has around 160,000 distinct CDR3 sequences, roughly 10% appearing once. The sample in question was non-naive T cells sorted from PBMCs, obtained 40 to 50 days after vaccination. The receptors derive from a man aged 50 to 59 who received an inactivated influenza vaccine.

The chain carries TRBV28 and TRBJ1-1, with D possibly being TRBD1 (5 bases). This CDR3 region has 18 residues. Germline values: CDR1 MDHEN, CDR2 SYDVKM. Trimming cost V 3 bases and J 0 bases, with 20 bases left between them. The chain's CDR3 is CASSFSFRDWALNTEAFF. The CDR3 bases are TGTGCCAGCAGTTTCTCTTTTCGGGACTGGGCATTGAACACTGAAGCTTTCTTT.

This clonotype was counted a few times. Here the CDR3 reads CASTNRGGLRSYNSPLHF. The CDR3 coding sequence is TGTGCCAGCACAAACAGGGGTGGACTACGCTCCTATAATTCACCCCTCCACTTT. The rearrangement joins TRBV28 to TRBJ1-6; 7 nucleotides agree with TRBD1. V shed 7 bases, J shed 0 bases, and the junction held 12 bases outside the gene matches. The germline gives CDR1 MDHEN, CDR2 SYDVKM. The CDR3 contains 18 residues.

This clonotype was seen many times. The chain employs TRBV3-1 and TRBJ2-1; D not certain. The length of the CDR3 is 15 residues. Germline loops: CDR1 LGHDT, CDR2 YNNKEL (reference sequence). With 3 bases removed from V and 4 bases from J, the gap between germline ends came to 13 bases. The CDR3 sequence is CASSHEPDVYNEQFF. CDR3 DNA sequence: TGTGCCAGCAGCCATGAACCGGACGTATACAATGAGCAGTTCTTC.

This clonotype was recorded at least ten times. The V call is TRBV5-1, the J call TRBJ2-3, with D possibly being TRBD2 (6 bases). Germline-derived CDR1 and CDR2 are SGHRS and YFSETQ. This CDR3 is built from 15 residues. V lost 4 bases, J lost 2 bases, and 14 bases lay in between. The CDR3 loop reads CASSLETRATDTQYF. CDR3 DNA sequence: TGCGCCAGCAGCCTCGAGACTAGAGCCACAGATACGCAGTATTTT.

The sample holds a few counts of this clonotype. The junction departs from the called germline gene at one end, perhaps through a read error. The rearrangement joins TRBV5-6 to TRBJ2-3, with 8 bases lining up with TRBD1. CDR1 is SGHDT, CDR2 YYEEEE, per germline. This CDR3 has 15 residues. The CDR3 nucleotides are TGTGCCAGCAGCGCATCCCCAGGGGGCACCGATACGCAGTATTTT. Amino acids: CASSASPGGTDTQYF.

The sample holds many counts of this clonotype. The gene calls are TRBV5-1 and TRBJ2-2; D is possibly TRBD1 or TRBD2 (5 bases each). The V gene lost 1 base and the J gene lost 4 bases, with 14 bases spanning the gap. Germline V gene sequence: CDR1 SGHRS, CDR2 YFSETQ. The CDR3 is 16 amino acids. CDR3 nucleotides: TGCGCCAGCAGCTTGAGCGTTACAGGAGGCACCGGGGAGCTGTTTTTT. The encoded protein is CASSLSVTGGTGELFF.

The chain has TRBV4-3 and TRBJ2-7; D may match TRBD1 or TRBD2 (5 bases each). Germline V gene data show CDR1 as LGHNA and CDR2 as YSLEER. The V gene lost 4 bases and the J gene lost 3 bases, with 13 bases spanning the gap. CDR3 length equals 14 residues. CDR3 loop: CASSPRDGFYEQYF. CDR3 nucleotides: TGCGCCAGCAGCCCTCGGGACGGGTTCTACGAGCAGTACTTC.

This clonotype appeared many times. This chain connects TRBV6-1 to TRBJ2-3, with D possibly being TRBD2 (6 bases). The V end was cut by 6 bases, the J end by 0 bases, with 16 bases between. Germline V gene sequence: CDR1 MNHNS, CDR2 SASEGT. The CDR3 extends over 16 amino acids. The CDR3 sequence: CASRPGTWGSTDTQYF. CDR3 nucleotide sequence: TGTGCCAGCAGACCCGGGACTTGGGGAAGCACAGATACGCAGTATTTT.

The rearrangement joins TRBV30 to TRBJ2-7; D gene unclear. V lost 3 bases to trimming and J lost 2 bases, with 8 bases between them. This CDR3 spans 12 amino acids. The germline V gene encodes CDR1 GTSNPN and CDR2 SVGIG (reference sequence). CDR3 region: CAWRKTAYEQYF. Here the CDR3 DNA reads TGTGCCTGGAGAAAAACAGCCTACGAGCAGTACTTC.

This clonotype was seen many times. This chain connects TRBV13 to TRBJ2-1; 8 bases are a match to TRBD1. CDR3 length: 16 residues. CDR1 is PRHDT, CDR2 FYEKMQ, per germline (reference sequence). Trimming at V came to 0 bases and at J to 10 bases, leaving 11 bases not matched to a gene. The DNA of the CDR3 is TGTGCCAGCAGCTTAGGCCCCGGGACAGGATTTAAAGAGCAGTTCTTC. This gives the protein CASSLGPGTGFKEQFF.

The J gene is TRBJ1-4, the V gene TRBV11-2, with 7 bases fitting TRBD1. V shed 5 bases, J shed 7 bases, and the junction held 13 bases outside the gene matches. Per the germline V gene, CDR1 is SGHAT and CDR2 is FQNNGV. The CDR3 contains 16 residues. The CDR3 protein is CASSPQQGTGFEKLFF. The CDR3 DNA reads as TGTGCCAGCAGCCCCCAACAGGGGACCGGGTTTGAAAAACTGTTTTTT. The full variable domain, completed using reference TRBV11-2 and TRBJ1-4, is EAGVAQSPRYKIIEKRQSVAFWCNPISGHATLYWYQQILGQGPKLLIQFQNNGVVDDSQLPKDRFSAERLKGVDSTLKIQPAKLEDSAVYLCASSPQQGTGFEKLFFGSGTQLSVL.